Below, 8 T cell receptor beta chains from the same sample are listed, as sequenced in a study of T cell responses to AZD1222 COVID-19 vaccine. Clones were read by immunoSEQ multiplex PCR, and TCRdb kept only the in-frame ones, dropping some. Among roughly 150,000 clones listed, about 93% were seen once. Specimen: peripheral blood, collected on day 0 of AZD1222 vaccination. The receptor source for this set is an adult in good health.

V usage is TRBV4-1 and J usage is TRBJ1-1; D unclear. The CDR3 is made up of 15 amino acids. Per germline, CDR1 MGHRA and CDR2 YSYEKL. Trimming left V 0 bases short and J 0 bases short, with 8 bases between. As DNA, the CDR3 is TGCGCCAGCAGCCAAGAGGGAAGCATGAACACTGAAGCTTTCTTT. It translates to CASSQEGSMNTEAFF.

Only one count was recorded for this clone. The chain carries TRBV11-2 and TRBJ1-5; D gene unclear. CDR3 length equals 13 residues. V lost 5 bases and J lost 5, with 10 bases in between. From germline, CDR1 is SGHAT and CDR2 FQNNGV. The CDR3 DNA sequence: TGTGCCAGCAGCCACCCCGGGGATCAGCCCCAGCATTTT. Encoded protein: CASSHPGDQPQHF.

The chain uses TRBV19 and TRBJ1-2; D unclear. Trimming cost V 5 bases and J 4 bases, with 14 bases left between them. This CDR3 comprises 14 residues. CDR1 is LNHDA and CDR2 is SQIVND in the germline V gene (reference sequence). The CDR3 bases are TGTGCCAGTAGTCCAACTGAGACCTCCTATGGCTACACCTTC. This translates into CASSPTETSYGYTF.

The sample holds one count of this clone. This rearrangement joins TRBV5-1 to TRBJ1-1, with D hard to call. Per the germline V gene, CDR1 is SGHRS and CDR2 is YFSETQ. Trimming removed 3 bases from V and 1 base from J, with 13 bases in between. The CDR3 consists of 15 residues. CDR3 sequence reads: CASSSDSPANTEAFF. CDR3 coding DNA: TGCGCCAGCAGCTCAGACTCCCCCGCGAACACTGAAGCTTTCTTT.

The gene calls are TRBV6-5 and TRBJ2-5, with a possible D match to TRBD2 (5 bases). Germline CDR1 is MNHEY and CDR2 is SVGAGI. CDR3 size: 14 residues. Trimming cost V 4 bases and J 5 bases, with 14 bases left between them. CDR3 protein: CASSSGLPRETQYF. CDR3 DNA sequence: TGTGCCAGCAGTTCTGGACTCCCTAGGGAGACCCAGTACTTC.

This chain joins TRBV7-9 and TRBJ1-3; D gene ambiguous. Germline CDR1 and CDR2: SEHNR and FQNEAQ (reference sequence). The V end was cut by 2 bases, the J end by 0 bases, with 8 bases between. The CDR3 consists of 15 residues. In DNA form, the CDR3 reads TGTGCCAGCAGCTTAAACGCAGGCTCTGGAAACACCATATATTTT. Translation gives CASSLNAGSGNTIYF. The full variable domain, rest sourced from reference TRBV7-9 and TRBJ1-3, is DTGVSQNPRHKITKRGQNVTFRCDPISEHNRLYWYRQTLGQGPEFLTYFQNEAQLEKSRLLSDRFSAERPKGSFSTLEIQRTEQGDSAMYLCASSLNAGSGNTIYFGEGSWLTVV.

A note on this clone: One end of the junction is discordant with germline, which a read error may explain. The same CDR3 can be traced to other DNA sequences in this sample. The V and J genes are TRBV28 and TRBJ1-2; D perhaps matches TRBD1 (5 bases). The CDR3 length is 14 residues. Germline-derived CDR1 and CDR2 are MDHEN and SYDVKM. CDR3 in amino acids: CASSSSGVVSGYTF. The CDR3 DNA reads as TGTGCCAGCAGTTCCTCGGGGGTCGTTTCTGGCTACACCTTT.

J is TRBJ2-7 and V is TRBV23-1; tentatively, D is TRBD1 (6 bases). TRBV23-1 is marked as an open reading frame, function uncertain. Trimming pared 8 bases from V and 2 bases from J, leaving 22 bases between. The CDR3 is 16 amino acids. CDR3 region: CASPNRARDSAYEQYF. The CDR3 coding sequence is TGCGCCAGCCCCAACAGGGCCCGGGATTCAGCCTACGAGCAGTACTTC.